The clone carrying this T cell receptor beta chain is a singleton in its sample. Germline V gene data show CDR1 as LNHDA and CDR2 as SQIVND (reference sequence). The CDR3 contains 12 residues. V lost 4 bases, J lost 9 bases, and 1 base stayed unmatched. This record belongs to a study of cytomegalovirus exposure and HLA in healthy donors. Both 60 Vbeta primers and 13 Jbeta primers went into the PCR. Clones were sequenced by immunoSEQ multiplex PCR, and TCRdb holds only the in-frame ones, with some missing. The data hold about 200,000 clones, with approximately 80% observed a single time. The clonotype was recovered from a man younger than 40 in good health and CMV-seronegative. The genes are TRBV19 and TRBJ2-1, with TRBD2 matching over 9 bases. The sample comprised PBMCs. This CDR3 reads CASSTSGVEQFF. CDR3 DNA: TGTGCCAGTAGTACTAGCGGGGTTGAGCAGTTCTTC.